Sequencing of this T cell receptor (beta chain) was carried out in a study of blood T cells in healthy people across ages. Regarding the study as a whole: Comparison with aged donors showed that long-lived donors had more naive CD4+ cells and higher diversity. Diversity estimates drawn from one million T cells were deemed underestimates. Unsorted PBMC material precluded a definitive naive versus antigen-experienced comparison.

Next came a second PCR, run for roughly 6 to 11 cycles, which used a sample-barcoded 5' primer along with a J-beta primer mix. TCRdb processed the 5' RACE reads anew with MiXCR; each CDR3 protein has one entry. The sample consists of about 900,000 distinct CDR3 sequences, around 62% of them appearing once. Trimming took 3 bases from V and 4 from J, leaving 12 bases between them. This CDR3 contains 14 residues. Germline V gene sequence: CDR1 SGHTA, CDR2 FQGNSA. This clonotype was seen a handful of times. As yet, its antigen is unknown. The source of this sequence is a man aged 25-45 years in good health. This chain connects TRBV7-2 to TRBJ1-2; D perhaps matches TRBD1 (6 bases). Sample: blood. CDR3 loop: CASSFDQGPYGYTF. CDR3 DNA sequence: TGTGCCAGCAGCTTTGACCAGGGGCCCTATGGCTACACCTTC.